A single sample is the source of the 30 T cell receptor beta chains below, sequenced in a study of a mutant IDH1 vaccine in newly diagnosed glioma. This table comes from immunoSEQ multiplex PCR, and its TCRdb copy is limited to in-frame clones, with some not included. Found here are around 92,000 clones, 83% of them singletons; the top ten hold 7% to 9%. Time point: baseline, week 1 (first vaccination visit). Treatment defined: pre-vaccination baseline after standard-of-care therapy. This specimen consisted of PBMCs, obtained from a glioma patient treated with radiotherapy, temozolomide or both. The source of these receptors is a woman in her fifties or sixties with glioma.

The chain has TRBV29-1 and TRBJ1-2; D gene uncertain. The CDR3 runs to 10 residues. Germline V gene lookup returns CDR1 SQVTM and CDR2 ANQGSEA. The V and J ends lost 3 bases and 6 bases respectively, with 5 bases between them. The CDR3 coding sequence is TGCAGCGTTGAGGAAGATGGCTACACCTTC. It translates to CSVEEDGYTF.

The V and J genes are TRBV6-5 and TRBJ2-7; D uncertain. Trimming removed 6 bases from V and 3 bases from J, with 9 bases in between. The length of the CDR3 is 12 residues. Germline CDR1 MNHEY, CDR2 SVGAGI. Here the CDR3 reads CASSDGRYEQYF. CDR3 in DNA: TGTGCCAGCAGCGACGGGCGCTACGAGCAGTACTTC.

The CDR3 DNA is TGTGCCAGCGAACAAGTAGATACGCAGTATTTT. This encodes CASEQVDTQYF. The genes are TRBV25-1 and TRBJ2-3, with no clear D. V dropped 8 bases and J dropped 5 bases, with 8 bases sitting between them. Germline-derived CDR1 and CDR2 are MGHDK and SYGVNS. This CDR3 spans 11 amino acids.

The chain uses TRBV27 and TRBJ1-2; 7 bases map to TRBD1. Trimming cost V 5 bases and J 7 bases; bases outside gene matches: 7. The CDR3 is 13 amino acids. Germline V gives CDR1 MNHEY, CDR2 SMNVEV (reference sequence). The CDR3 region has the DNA TGTGCCAGCAGTCCGGGACAGTTGAGTGGCTACACCTTC. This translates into CASSPGQLSGYTF.

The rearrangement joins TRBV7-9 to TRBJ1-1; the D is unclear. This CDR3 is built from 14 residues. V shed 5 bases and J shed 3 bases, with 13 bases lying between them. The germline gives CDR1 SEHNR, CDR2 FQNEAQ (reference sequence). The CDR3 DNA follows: TGTGCCAGCAGCCTTGCGGACGGGTACACTGAAGCTTTCTTT. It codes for CASSLADGYTEAFF.

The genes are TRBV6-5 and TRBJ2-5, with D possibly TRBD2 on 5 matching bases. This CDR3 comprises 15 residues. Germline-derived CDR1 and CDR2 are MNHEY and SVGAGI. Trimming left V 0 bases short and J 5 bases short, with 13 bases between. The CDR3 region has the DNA TGTGCCAGCAGTTACTCGCCGGGGTATCGGGAGACCCAGTACTTC. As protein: CASSYSPGYRETQYF.

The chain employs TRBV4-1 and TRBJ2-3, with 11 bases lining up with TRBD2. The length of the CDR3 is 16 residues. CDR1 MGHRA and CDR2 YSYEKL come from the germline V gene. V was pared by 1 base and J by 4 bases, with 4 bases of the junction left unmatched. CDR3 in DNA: TGCGCCAGCAGCCAAGGGCTAGCGGGGGGCTCAGATACGCAGTATTTT. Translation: CASSQGLAGGSDTQYF.

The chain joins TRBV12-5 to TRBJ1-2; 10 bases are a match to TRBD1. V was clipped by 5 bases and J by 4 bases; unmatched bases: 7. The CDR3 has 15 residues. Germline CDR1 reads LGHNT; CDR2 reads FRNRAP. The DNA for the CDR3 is TGTGCTAGTGGTCTGACAGGGGGCCTAATCTATGGCTACACCTTC. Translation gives CASGLTGGLIYGYTF.

The CDR3 nucleotides are TGTGCCAGTGGGGACAGTTACTCTGGAAACACCATATATTTT. It yields the protein CASGDSYSGNTIYF. This sequence joins TRBV19 and TRBJ1-3, with 7 positions matching TRBD1. The CDR3 is 14 amino acids. V lost 8 bases to trimming and J lost 0 bases; unmatched junction nucleotides: 4. Germline CDR1 is LNHDA and CDR2 is SQIVND (reference sequence).

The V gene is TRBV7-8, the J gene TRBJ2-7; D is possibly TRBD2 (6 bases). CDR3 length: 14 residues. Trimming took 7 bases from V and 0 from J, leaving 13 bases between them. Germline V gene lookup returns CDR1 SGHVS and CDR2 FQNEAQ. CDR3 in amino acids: CASTPGANSYEQYF. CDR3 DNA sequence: TGTGCCAGCACCCCGGGAGCTAACTCCTACGAGCAGTACTTC.

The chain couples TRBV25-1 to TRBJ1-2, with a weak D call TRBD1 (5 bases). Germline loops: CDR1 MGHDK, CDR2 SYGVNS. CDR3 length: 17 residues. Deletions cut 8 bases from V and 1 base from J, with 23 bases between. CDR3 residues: CASRGGEAGGINYGYTF. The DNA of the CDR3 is TGTGCCAGCCGGGGGGGGGAGGCAGGAGGAATTAACTATGGCTACACCTTC.

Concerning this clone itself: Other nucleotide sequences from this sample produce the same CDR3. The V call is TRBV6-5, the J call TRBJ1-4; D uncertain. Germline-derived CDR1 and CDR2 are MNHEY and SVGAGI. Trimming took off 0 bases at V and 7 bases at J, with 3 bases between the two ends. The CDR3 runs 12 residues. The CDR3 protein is CASSYSGEKLFF. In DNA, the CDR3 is TGTGCCAGCAGTTACTCCGGTGAAAAACTGTTTTTT.

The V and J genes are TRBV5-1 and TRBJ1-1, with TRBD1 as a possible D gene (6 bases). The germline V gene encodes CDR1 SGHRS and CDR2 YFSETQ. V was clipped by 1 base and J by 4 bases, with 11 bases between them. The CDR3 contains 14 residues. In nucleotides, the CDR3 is TGCGCCAGCAGCTTGAGGGAACAGGGCACTGAAGCTTTCTTT. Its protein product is CASSLREQGTEAFF.

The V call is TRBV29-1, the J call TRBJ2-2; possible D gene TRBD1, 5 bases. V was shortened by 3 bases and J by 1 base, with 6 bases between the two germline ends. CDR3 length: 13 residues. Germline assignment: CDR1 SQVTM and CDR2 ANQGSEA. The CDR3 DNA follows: TGCAGCGTTGATCAGGGGAACACCGGGGAGCTGTTTTTT. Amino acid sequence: CSVDQGNTGELFF.

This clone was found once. The CDR3 DNA reads TGTGCCAGCTCACCATCTGTCAGCACTAATACTAACTATGGCTACACCTTC. Translated: CASSPSVSTNTNYGYTF. The gene calls are TRBV18 and TRBJ1-2; D remains unclear. The V and J ends lost 2 bases and 0 bases respectively, with 16 bases between them. The CDR3 consists of 17 residues. Germline V gene sequence: CDR1 KGHSH, CDR2 LQKENI.

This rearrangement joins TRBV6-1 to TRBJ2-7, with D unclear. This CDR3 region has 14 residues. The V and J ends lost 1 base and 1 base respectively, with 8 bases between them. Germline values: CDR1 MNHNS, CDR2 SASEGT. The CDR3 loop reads CASSEVTASYEQYF. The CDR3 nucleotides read TGTGCCAGCAGTGAAGTGACGGCTTCCTACGAGCAGTACTTC.

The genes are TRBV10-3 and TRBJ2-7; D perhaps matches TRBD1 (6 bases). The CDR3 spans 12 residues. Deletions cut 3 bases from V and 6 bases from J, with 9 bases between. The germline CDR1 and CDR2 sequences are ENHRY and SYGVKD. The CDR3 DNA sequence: TGTGCCATCAGTGAAACAGGGTTCGAGCAGTACTTC. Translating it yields CAISETGFEQYF.

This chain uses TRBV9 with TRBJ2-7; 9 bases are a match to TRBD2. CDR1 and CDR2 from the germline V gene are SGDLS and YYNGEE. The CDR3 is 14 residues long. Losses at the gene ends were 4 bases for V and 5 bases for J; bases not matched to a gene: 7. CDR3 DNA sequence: TGTGCCAGCAGCCCTGGGACTAGCCCTAACGAGCAGTACTTC. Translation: CASSPGTSPNEQYF.

CDR3 coding DNA: TGTGCCAGCAGCTTGTACCCGGGACAGCACTATGGCTACACCTTC. Protein sequence: CASSLYPGQHYGYTF. The rearrangement links TRBV5-6 to TRBJ1-2; 7 bases agree with TRBD1. The germline gives CDR1 SGHDT, CDR2 YYEEEE. V dropped 1 base and J dropped 3; count of bases not matched to a gene: 6. CDR3 size: 15 residues.

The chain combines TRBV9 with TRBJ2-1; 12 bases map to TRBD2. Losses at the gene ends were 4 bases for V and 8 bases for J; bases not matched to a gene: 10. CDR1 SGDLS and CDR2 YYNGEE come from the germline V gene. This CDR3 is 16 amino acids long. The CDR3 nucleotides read TGTGCCAGCAGCTACGGACTAGCGGGGCCAGGGGATGAGCAGTTCTTC. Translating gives CASSYGLAGPGDEQFF.

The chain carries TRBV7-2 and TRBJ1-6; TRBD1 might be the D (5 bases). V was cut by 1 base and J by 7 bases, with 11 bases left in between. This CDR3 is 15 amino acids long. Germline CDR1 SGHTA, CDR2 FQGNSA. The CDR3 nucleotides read TGTGCCAGCAGCTTAGAGAAGGGGCCGAATTCACCCCTCCACTTT. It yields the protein CASSLEKGPNSPLHF. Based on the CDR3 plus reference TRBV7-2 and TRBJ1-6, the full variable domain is GAGVSQSPSNKVTEKGKDVELRCDPISGHTALYWYRQSLGQGLEFLIYFQGNSAPDKSGLPSDRFSAERTGGSVSTLTIQRTQQEDSAVYLCASSLEKGPNSPLHFGNGTRLTVT.

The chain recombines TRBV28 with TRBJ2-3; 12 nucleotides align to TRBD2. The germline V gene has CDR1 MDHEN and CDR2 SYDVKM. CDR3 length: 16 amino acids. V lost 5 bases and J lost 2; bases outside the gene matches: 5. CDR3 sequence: CASSPLAGGFTDTQYF. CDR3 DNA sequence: TGTGCCAGCAGTCCCCTAGCGGGGGGGTTCACAGATACGCAGTATTTT.

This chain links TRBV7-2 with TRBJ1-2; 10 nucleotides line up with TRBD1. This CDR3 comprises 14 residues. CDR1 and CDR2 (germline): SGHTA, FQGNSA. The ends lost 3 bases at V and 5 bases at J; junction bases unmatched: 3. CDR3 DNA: TGTGCCAGCAGCTTCCGGGACAGGGGATATGGCTACACCTTC. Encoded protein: CASSFRDRGYGYTF.

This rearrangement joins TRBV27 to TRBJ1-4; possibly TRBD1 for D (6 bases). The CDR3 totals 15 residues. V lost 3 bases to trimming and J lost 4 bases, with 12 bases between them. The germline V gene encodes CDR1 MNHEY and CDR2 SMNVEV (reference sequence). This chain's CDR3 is CASSFRDNFNEKLFF. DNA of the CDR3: TGTGCCAGCAGTTTCAGGGACAACTTTAATGAAAAACTGTTTTTT.

DNA of the CDR3: TGCGCCAGCAGCCAAGGGGCGGGGGGCTACGAGCAGTACTTC. As protein: CASSQGAGGYEQYF. The chain uses TRBV4-1 and TRBJ2-7; 8 bases are shared with TRBD2. The CDR3 is 14 residues long. Germline V lookup: CDR1 MGHRA, CDR2 YSYEKL. The J segment lost 3 bases and the V segment lost 1 base, leaving 2 bases of the junction unmatched.

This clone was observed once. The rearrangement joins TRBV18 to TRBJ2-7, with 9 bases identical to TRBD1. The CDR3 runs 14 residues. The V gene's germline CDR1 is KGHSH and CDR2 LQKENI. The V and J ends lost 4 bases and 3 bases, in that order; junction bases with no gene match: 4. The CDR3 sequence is CASSLRQGVYEQYF. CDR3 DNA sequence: TGTGCCAGCTCACTCCGACAGGGGGTCTACGAGCAGTACTTC.

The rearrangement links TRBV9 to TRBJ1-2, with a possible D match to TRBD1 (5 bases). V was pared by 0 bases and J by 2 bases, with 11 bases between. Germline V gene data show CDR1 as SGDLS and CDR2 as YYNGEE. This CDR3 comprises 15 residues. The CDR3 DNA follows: TGTGCCAGCAGCGTAGGTGGGGGTGCCAACTATGGCTACACCTTC. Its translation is CASSVGGGANYGYTF.

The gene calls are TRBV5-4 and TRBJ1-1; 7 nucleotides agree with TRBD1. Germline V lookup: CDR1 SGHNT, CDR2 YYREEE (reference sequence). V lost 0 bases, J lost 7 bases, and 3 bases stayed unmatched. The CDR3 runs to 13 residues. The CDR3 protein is CASSLVQGGEAFF. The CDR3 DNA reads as TGTGCCAGCAGCTTGGTTCAGGGGGGTGAAGCTTTCTTT.

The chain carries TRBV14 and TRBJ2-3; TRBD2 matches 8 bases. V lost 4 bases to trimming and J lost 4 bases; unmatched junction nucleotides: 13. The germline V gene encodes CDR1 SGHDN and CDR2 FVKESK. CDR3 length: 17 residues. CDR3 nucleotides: TGTGCCAGCAGCCCCTTTATCGGGGGGGGGAGCCCAGATACGCAGTATTTT. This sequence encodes CASSPFIGGGSPDTQYF.

CDR3 nucleotides: TGTGCCAGCAGTGACCGGGACAGCAATTCACCCCTCCACTTT. It yields the protein CASSDRDSNSPLHF. This chain connects TRBV6-4 to TRBJ1-6; 7 bases map to TRBD1. The V gene's germline CDR1 is MRHNA and CDR2 SNTAGT. The CDR3 contains 14 residues. With V trimmed by 2 bases and J by 7 bases, 2 bases remained unmatched.